This T cell receptor (beta chain) appears in the sequencing data of a study of Ad26.COV2.S vaccination and SARS-CoV-2 variants. About the study: Participants got Ad26.COV2.S intramuscularly, once or twice 56 days apart. General study results and limits: Vaccinees reportedly had broad spike-specific CD8+ and CD4+ T cell responses. Breadth measured for non-spike TCRs was similar across vaccine and placebo recipients.

Data came from immunoSEQ multiplex PCR; TCRdb stores just in-frame clones and leaves some out. Counted here are around 450,000 clones, 89% occurring once; the ten biggest clones make up about 2.7%. Described treatment: some 20 received Ad26.COV2.S at low or high dose, single or two shots; about 5 received placebo; per-sample allocation not given. The samples date from day 63 after the first vaccine or placebo injection. This person who donated was an adult of 18-55 years in Boston. CDR1 MNHEY and CDR2 SMNVEV come from the germline V gene (reference sequence). The CDR3 runs to 16 residues. Between the trimmed V and J ends, which lost 2 bases and 0 bases, there was a span of 14 bases. As concerns this clone: What it binds is not known.

This specimen was peripheral blood, taken in a trial of Ad26.COV2.S vaccine versus placebo. The chain is built from TRBV27 and TRBJ2-7, with D unresolved. The TCR sequence derives from a person aged 18-65 years who received the Ad26.COV2.S COVID-19 vaccine or a placebo. The CDR3 is CASSLTPTSSSYEQYF. The CDR3 nucleotides read TGTGCCAGCAGTTTAACTCCGACAAGCAGCTCCTACGAGCAGTACTTC.